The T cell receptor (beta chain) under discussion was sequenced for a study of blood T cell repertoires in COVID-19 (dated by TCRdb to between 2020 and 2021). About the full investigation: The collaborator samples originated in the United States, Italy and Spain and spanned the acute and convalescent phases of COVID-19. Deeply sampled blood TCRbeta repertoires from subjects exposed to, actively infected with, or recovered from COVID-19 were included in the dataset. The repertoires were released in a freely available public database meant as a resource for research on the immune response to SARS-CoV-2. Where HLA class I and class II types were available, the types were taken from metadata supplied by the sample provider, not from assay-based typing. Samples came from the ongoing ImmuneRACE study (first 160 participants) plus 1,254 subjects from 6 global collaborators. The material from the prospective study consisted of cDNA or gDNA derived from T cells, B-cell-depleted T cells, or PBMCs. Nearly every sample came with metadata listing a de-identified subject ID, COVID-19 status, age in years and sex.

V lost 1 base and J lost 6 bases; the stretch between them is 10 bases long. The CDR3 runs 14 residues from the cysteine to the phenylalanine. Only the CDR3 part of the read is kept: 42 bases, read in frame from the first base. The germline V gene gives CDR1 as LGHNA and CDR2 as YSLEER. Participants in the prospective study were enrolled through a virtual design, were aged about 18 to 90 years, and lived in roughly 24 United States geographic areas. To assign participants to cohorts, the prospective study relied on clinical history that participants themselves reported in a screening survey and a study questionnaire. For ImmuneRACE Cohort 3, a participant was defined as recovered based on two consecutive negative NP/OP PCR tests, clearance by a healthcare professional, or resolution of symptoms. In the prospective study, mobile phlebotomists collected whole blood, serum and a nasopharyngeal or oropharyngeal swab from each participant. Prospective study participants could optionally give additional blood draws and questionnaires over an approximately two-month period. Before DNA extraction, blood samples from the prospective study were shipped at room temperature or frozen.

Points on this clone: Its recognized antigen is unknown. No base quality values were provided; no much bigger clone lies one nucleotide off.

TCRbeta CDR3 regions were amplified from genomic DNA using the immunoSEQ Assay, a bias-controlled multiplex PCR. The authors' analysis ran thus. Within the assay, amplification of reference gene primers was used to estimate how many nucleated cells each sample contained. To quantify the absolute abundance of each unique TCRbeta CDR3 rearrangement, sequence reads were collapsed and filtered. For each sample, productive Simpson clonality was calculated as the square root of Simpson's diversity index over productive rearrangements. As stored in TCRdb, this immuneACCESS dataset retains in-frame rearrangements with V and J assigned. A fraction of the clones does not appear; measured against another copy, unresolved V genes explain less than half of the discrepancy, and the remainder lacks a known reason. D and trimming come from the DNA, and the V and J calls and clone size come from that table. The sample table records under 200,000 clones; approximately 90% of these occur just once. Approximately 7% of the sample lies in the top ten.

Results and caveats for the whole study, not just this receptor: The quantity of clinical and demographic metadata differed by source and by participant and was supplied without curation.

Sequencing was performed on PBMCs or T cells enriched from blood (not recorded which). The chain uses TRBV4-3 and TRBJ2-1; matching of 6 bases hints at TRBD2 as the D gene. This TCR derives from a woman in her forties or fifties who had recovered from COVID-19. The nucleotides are TGCGCCAGCAGCCAAGGACTAGTAAGCAATGAGCAGTTCTTC. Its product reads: CASSQGLVSNEQFF.